Listed below are T cell receptor beta chains from one sample, sequenced in a study of cytomegalovirus exposure and HLA in healthy donors. Clones were sequenced by immunoSEQ multiplex PCR, and TCRdb holds only the in-frame ones, with some missing. This sample's table has about 52,000 clones. Sequencing used PBMCs. The receptor set was obtained from a woman aged 60-70 years in good health and CMV-seropositive. The CDR3 runs from the conserved cysteine through the conserved F or W. The D gene is left open where the match is weak.

D,V,J,DNA,CDR3
NA,TRBV9,TRBJ2-7,TGTGCCAGCAGCGCACAGGGAGTCGACGAGCAGTACTTC,CASSAQGVDEQYF
TRBD1,TRBV5-4,TRBJ1-1,TGTGCCAGCAGCGCAATGCCGGGACAGCAGAACACTGAAGCTTTCTTT,CASSAMPGQQNTEAFF
NA,TRBV2,TRBJ1-6,TGTGCCAGCAGTGAACGCGGTGTAAATTCACCCCTCCACTTT,CASSERGVNSPLHF
NA,TRBV9,TRBJ1-1,TGTGCCAGCAGCGTAGGGGGGGGCGAGAACACTGAAGCTTTCTTT,CASSVGGGENTEAFF
NA,TRBV11-2,TRBJ2-1,TGTGCCAGCAGCCGACGGGACAATCACAATGAGCAGTTCTTC,CASSRRDNHNEQFF
NA,TRBV5-1,TRBJ1-2,TGCGCCAGCAGCTTGGCTGGGCTTGGTGGCTACACCTTC,CASSLAGLGGYTF
NA,TRBV5-1,TRBJ2-1,TGCGCCAGCAGCTTGAGTACAGACTACAATGAGCAGTTCTTC,CASSLSTDYNEQFF
NA,TRBV21-1,TRBJ1-4,TGTGCCAGCAGCAAATTCGGACAGAATGAAAAACTGTTTTTT,CASSKFGQNEKLFF
NA,TRBV6-1,TRBJ2-7,TGTGCCAGCAGTGAAGACCCGGGAAAGTACGAGCAGTACTTC,CASSEDPGKYEQYF
TRBD1,TRBV7-9,TRBJ2-7,TGTGCCAGCAGCTCAGACCGACAGGGGGCGTCCTACGAGCAGTACTTC,CASSSDRQGASYEQYF
NA,TRBV29-1,TRBJ2-5,TGCAGCGTTGTGAACTTAGAGACCCAGTACTTC,CSVVNLETQYF
NA,TRBV5-1,TRBJ1-3,TGCGCCAGCAGCCCCGGGAGCTCTGGAAACACCATATATTTT,CASSPGSSGNTIYF
NA,TRBV18,TRBJ2-7,TGTGCCAGCTCACCCACTATACAAGGGAGCTACGAGCAGTACTTC,CASSPTIQGSYEQYF
TRBD1,TRBV5-6,TRBJ2-3,TGTGCCAGCAGCCGAACAGGGGCTACAGATACGCAGTATTTT,CASSRTGATDTQYF
NA,TRBV5-1,TRBJ2-1,TGCGCCAGCAGCTTGGACAGTTACAATGAGCAGTTCTTC,CASSLDSYNEQFF
TRBD1,TRBV10-3,TRBJ2-7,TGTGCCATCAGCACCGGGACAGGGTTATACGAGCAGTACTTC,CAISTGTGLYEQYF
TRBD1,TRBV5-1,TRBJ1-1,TGCGCCAGCAGCTCGCGGGGAGGAGGACAGGGGAACACTGAAGCTTTCTTT,CASSSRGGGQGNTEAFF
TRBD1,TRBV9,TRBJ2-3,TGTGCCAGCAGCTTGACAGGGGGCGTTACGCAGTATTTT,CASSLTGGVTQYF
NA,TRBV29-1,TRBJ1-4,TGCAGCGTGGGAGATACCACTGAAAAACTGTTTTTT,CSVGDTTEKLFF
TRBD1,TRBV7-8,TRBJ1-1,TGTGCCAGCAGCTCAAGACAGGGGGCTACGTACACTGAAGCTTTCTTT,CASSSRQGATYTEAFF
NA,TRBV7-2,TRBJ1-1,TGTGCCAGCAGCGCAGGGGTCCCTGAAGCTTTCTTT,CASSAGVPEAFF
NA,TRBV5-1,TRBJ1-1,TGCGCCAGCAGCTTGGCTCCCGGTGGGTCGGGCACTGAAGCTTTCTTT,CASSLAPGGSGTEAFF
NA,TRBV6-8,TRBJ2-1,TGTGCCCGGTCCGGGACACTTGACAATGAGCAGTTCTTC,CARSGTLDNEQFF
NA,TRBV15,TRBJ2-1,TGTGCCACCAGCAGAGAGGGGCCCTCCAGTGAGCAGTTCTTC,CATSREGPSSEQFF
NA,TRBV6-5,TRBJ2-7,TGTGCCAGCAGTTACAGGTCAGGGGACTACGAGCAGTACTTC,CASSYRSGDYEQYF
TRBD1,TRBV6-1,TRBJ1-2,TGTGCCAGCAGTGAACAAGACAGGGGAAGTAGAGGCTATGGCTACACCTTC,CASSEQDRGSRGYGYTF
NA,TRBV12-5,TRBJ2-5,TGTGCTAGTGGTTTGGCGGAAGAGACCCAGTACTTC,CASGLAEETQYF
TRBD1,TRBV5-1,TRBJ1-2,TGCGCCAGCAGCCCCGGACAGGGGGTTTGGGGCTACACCTTC,CASSPGQGVWGYTF
TRBD1,TRBV6-5,TRBJ2-3,TGTGCCAGCAGTCGGACAGGGGGCGGGGCAGATAAGCAGTATTTT,CASSRTGGGADKQYF
TRBD1,TRBV6-6,TRBJ1-1,TGTGCCAGCAGTCCGACGGCAGGGGGAGAAACTGAAGCTTTCTTT,CASSPTAGGETEAFF
TRBD2,TRBV6-5,TRBJ2-7,TGTGCCAGCGGTAGACTAGCGCCCTCAGCCTACGAGCAGTACTTC,CASGRLAPSAYEQYF
NA,TRBV7-2,TRBJ2-5,TGTGCCAGCAGCCACGAGGGATCGCAGGAGACCCAGTACTTC,CASSHEGSQETQYF
TRBD1,TRBV28,TRBJ1-5,TGTGCCAGCAGTTCGACAGGGGCCGGGAATCAGCCCCAGCATTTT,CASSSTGAGNQPQHF
TRBD1,TRBV4-1,TRBJ2-7,TGCGCCAGCAGCCAGACGACAGGGGGGACCTACGAGCAGTACTTC,CASSQTTGGTYEQYF
NA,TRBV4-3,TRBJ2-5,TGCGCCAGCAGCCGAACCCCGCGTGAGACCCAGTACTTC,CASSRTPRETQYF
NA,TRBV6-5,TRBJ2-7,TGTGCCAGCAGGGGCGCCTACGAGCAGTACTTC,CASRGAYEQYF
NA,TRBV20-1,TRBJ1-1,TGCAGTGCTATAGTGAGTTTTGAAGATTTCTTT,CSAIVSFEDFF
NA,TRBV6-5,TRBJ1-2,TGTGCCAGCAGTTACTCGGGGGAGGTGGGCTATGGCTACACCTTC,CASSYSGEVGYGYTF
NA,TRBV5-6,TRBJ1-1,TGTGCCAGCAGCCGACTACGACAGAACACTGAAGCTTTCTTT,CASSRLRQNTEAFF
TRBD2,TRBV11-3,TRBJ2-3,TGTGCCAGCAGCTTCCCTAGCGGGGGAAACACAGATACGCAGTATTTT,CASSFPSGGNTDTQYF
TRBD1,TRBV5-6,TRBJ2-1,TGTGCCAGCAGCTTGGTGACAGGGAGTTCGAGGCCTCAGGGTGATGAGCAGTTCTTC,CASSLVTGSSRPQGDEQFF
NA,TRBV6-5,TRBJ1-2,TGTGCCAGCAGAAGGGGTGCGGATGGCTACACCTTC,CASRRGADGYTF
TRBD1,TRBV13,TRBJ1-2,TGTGCCAGCAGCCGGAGGACAGGGAACTATGGCTACACCTTC,CASSRRTGNYGYTF
NA,TRBV4-3,TRBJ2-3,TGCGCCAGCAGCCAAGAAGCGGTAGATACGCAGTATTTT,CASSQEAVDTQYF
NA,TRBV5-1,TRBJ1-1,TGCGCCAGCAGCTTGGTAGGCCAGGTCGGCTCGAACACTGAAGCTTTCTTT,CASSLVGQVGSNTEAFF
TRBD1,TRBV19,TRBJ1-1,TGTGCCAGTACTCCAGGGGGCGTGCAGGGAAACACTGAAGCTTTCTTT,CASTPGGVQGNTEAFF
TRBD2,TRBV5-4,TRBJ2-3,TGTGCCAGCAGCCCGGGACTAGAGAACCCAGATACGCAGTATTTT,CASSPGLENPDTQYF
NA,TRBV10-3,TRBJ2-1,TGTGCCATCAGTGAAAGTTTCAGTGAGCAGTTCTTC,CAISESFSEQFF
NA,TRBV18,TRBJ2-7,TGTGCCAGCTCACGGGAGGGGGGGTCCTACGAGCAGTACTTC,CASSREGGSYEQYF
NA,TRBV7-9,TRBJ2-2,TGTGCCAGCAGCTTATTACAAGTCGGGGAGCTGTTTTTT,CASSLLQVGELFF
TRBD1,TRBV9,TRBJ1-3,TGTGCCAGCAGCCCTCTCCCCTCAGGGGGAGGAAACACCATATATTTT,CASSPLPSGGGNTIYF
TRBD1,TRBV28,TRBJ1-5,TGTGCCAGCAGTTGGACAGGAAGCAATCAGCCCCAGCATTTT,CASSWTGSNQPQHF
NA,TRBV20-1,TRBJ1-4,TGCAGTGCGATGACAGACGAAAAACTGTTTTTT,CSAMTDEKLFF
TRBD1,TRBV6-6,TRBJ1-5,TGTGCCAGCAGTATCGAGGGGGCGGGCAATCAGCCCCAGCATTTT,CASSIEGAGNQPQHF
NA,TRBV14,TRBJ1-1,TGTGCCAGCAGCCAAGATCGGCCGGGGAGTCGGACTGAAGCTTTCTTT,CASSQDRPGSRTEAFF
TRBD1,TRBV5-1,TRBJ2-2,TGCGCCAGCAGCCAGGGACAGGGTCGCACCGGGGAGCTGTTTTTT,CASSQGQGRTGELFF
NA,TRBV5-4,TRBJ1-1,TGTGCCAGCAGCTTGGAGGACAGCCGTACTGAAGCTTTCTTT,CASSLEDSRTEAFF
NA,TRBV11-3,TRBJ2-1,TGTGCCAGCACCCGGTCGGCAGGGGCCATTTCCTACAATGAGCAGTTCTTC,CASTRSAGAISYNEQFF
TRBD2,TRBV13,TRBJ2-1,TGTGCCAGCAGCTCCCGGGGGCGGGGGGGCGGTGACAATGAGCAGTTCTTC,CASSSRGRGGGDNEQFF
NA,TRBV10-2,TRBJ1-1,TGCGCCAGCAGTGAGTCGAAGAAGGGGCCGAACACTGAAGCTTTCTTT,CASSESKKGPNTEAFF